This T cell receptor (beta chain) was recovered during a study of blood T cell repertoires in COVID-19 (dated by TCRdb to about 2020). For the study in its entirety: Samples from collaborators originated in the United States, Italy and Spain and spanned both the acute and convalescent phases of COVID-19. Samples were obtained from the ongoing ImmuneRACE study (first 160 participants) and from 950 to 1,500 subjects provided by 6 global collaborators. A de-identified subject ID, COVID-19 status, age in years and sex were almost always included in the sample metadata. The material from the prospective study consisted of cDNA or gDNA derived from T cells, B-cell-depleted T cells, or PBMCs. The repertoires were made available in a free public database intended to serve as a resource for research on the immune response to SARS-CoV-2. Deeply sampled blood TCRbeta repertoires from subjects exposed to, actively infected with, or recovered from COVID-19 were included in the dataset. Where HLA class I and class II types were available, the types were taken from metadata supplied by the sample provider, not from assay-based typing. Overall results and qualifications from the work: The quantity of clinical and demographic metadata differed by source and by participant and was supplied without curation.

The CDR3 sequence holds 16 residues, the cysteine and phenylalanine included. The DNA shown is the 48-base CDR3, in frame from base 1. The germline V gene encodes CDR1 GTSNPN and CDR2 SVGIG (reference sequence). After removal of 3 bases from V and 2 bases from J, the junction retains 9 bases not matched to a gene. A remark on this clone: Its antigen remains undetermined. No much larger clone exists at a distance of one base, and base qualities are not known.

Each collaborating institution followed its own protocols to collect whole blood in K2EDTA tubes. For TCRbeta analysis, collaborators shipped samples in one of three forms: frozen whole blood, isolated PBMCs, or DNA extracted from either of those sample types. TCRbeta CDR3 regions were amplified from genomic DNA by means of the immunoSEQ Assay, a bias-controlled multiplex PCR. The authors' pipeline ran thus. Nucleated cell counts per sample were estimated from amplification of reference gene primers within the assay. To quantify the absolute abundance of each unique TCRbeta CDR3 rearrangement, sequence reads were collapsed and filtered. For each sample, productive Simpson clonality was calculated by taking the square root of Simpson's diversity index across productive rearrangements. Not all clones reach the TCRdb copy of this immuneACCESS table, which keeps in-frame sequences only. Checked studies attribute under half of the gap to unresolved V genes and leave the rest unexplained. That table is the source of V, J and clone size, and D and trimming were worked out from the DNA. In all, the sample holds about 120,000 clones, and 86% of those were seen once. Around 4% of the sample is taken by the ten largest.

Recombination linked TRBV30 to TRBJ2-7; the central 11 bases match TRBD2. The origin of this receptor is a man aged 35 to 55 with acute or convalescent COVID-19. Sequencing was carried out using peripheral blood. For the CDR3, the sequence is CAWSRALAGGAYEQYF. The DNA reads as follows: TGTGCCTGGAGCAGGGCCCTAGCGGGGGGAGCCTACGAGCAGTACTTC.